This T cell receptor beta chain emerged from a study of T cell clones after liver transplantation. The germline V and J ends were trimmed by 3 bases and 3 bases, with 11 bases remaining between them. Germline CDR1 is KGHSH and CDR2 is LQKENI. The CDR3 covers 14 residues. Sequencing was performed with immunoSEQ multiplex PCR; in TCRdb, only in-frame clones are kept and a portion is missing. The sample has about 74,000 clones; 80% are singletons. This receptor was obtained from a human donor who received a liver transplant. V and J are TRBV18 and TRBJ1-2, with D tentatively TRBD1 (5 bases). The sample was CD4+ T cells from blood, taken before liver transplant. CDR3 loop: CASSPLDIYYGYTF. CDR3 coding DNA: TGTGCCAGCTCACCCTTGGACATATACTATGGCTACACCTTC.